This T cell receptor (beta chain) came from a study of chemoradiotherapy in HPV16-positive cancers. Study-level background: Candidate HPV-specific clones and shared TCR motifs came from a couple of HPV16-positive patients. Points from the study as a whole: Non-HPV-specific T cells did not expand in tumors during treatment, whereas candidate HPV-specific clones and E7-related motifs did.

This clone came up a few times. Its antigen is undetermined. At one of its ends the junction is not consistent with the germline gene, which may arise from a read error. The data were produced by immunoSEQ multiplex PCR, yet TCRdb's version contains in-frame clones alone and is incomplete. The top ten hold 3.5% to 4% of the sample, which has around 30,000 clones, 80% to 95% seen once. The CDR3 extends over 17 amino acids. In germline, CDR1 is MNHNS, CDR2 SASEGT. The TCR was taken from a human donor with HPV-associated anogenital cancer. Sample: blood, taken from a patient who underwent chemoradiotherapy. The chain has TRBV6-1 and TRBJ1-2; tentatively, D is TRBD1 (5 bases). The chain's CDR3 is CASSEWGTALRALGIAF. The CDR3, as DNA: TGTGCCAGCAGTGAATGGGGGACGGCTCTTAGGGCCCTGGGGATCGCCTTC.